These 30 T cell receptor beta chains originate from one sample sequenced in a study of Ad26.COV2.S vaccination and SARS-CoV-2 variants. TCRdb's copy holds only in-frame clones and misses some; the assay was immunoSEQ multiplex PCR. The sample lists 380,000 or so clones, about 83% occurring once. The sample's treatment: 19 received Ad26.COV2.S at low or high dose, single or two shots; 5 received placebo; per-sample allocation not given. Vaccine and placebo recipients were sampled on day 63 after the first injection. This specimen consisted of peripheral blood, obtained in a trial of Ad26.COV2.S vaccine versus placebo. These receptors all stem from a person aged 18-60 years who received the Ad26.COV2.S COVID-19 vaccine or a placebo.

The V gene is TRBV7-2, the J gene TRBJ2-3; 7 bases are shared with TRBD1. In germline, CDR1 is SGHTA, CDR2 FQGNSA. The CDR3 contains 12 residues. The J segment lost 4 bases and the V segment lost 10 bases, leaving 5 bases of the junction unmatched. Here the CDR3 DNA reads TGTGCCACCTCTCAGGGGGCAGATACGCAGTATTTT. It is translated as CATSQGADTQYF.

The V call is TRBV6-6, the J call TRBJ2-3; D ambiguous. The germline gives CDR1 MNHNY, CDR2 SVGAGI (reference sequence). This CDR3 contains 15 residues. V lost 6 bases and J lost 3, with 16 bases in between. The DNA for the CDR3 is TGTGCCAGCAGGGACGGACCTAAAGGTACAGATACGCAGTATTTT. It is translated as CASRDGPKGTDTQYF.

The rearrangement links TRBV7-9 to TRBJ2-5, with TRBD1 identical over 10 bases. V dropped 1 base and J dropped 5; count of bases not matched to a gene: 10. Germline V lookup: CDR1 SEHNR, CDR2 FQNEAQ (reference sequence). This CDR3 contains 17 residues. For the CDR3, the DNA is TGTGCCAGCAGCTTAGAGTATACGGACAGGGGGAGGGAGACCCAGTACTTC. Protein product: CASSLEYTDRGRETQYF.

The chain is built from TRBV24-1 and TRBJ2-5; 10 bases map to TRBD1. Germline CDR1 and CDR2: KGHDR and SFDVKD. This CDR3 spans 15 amino acids. V gave up 3 bases and J gave up 5 bases; unmatched junction bases: 5. CDR3 bases: TGTGCCACCAGTGATGCTGGACAGGGGGGGGAGACCCAGTACTTC. It codes for CATSDAGQGGETQYF.

This clone has a handful of counts. V gene TRBV27 combines with J gene TRBJ1-5; perhaps TRBD1 as D (6 bases). With 8 bases removed from V and 1 base from J, the gap between germline ends came to 15 bases. The CDR3 loop spans 15 amino acids. Germline CDR1 is MNHEY and CDR2 is SMNVEV (reference sequence). The CDR3 protein is CASGGQRGSNQPQHF. The CDR3 DNA is TGTGCCAGCGGTGGACAGCGGGGAAGCAATCAGCCCCAGCATTTT.

Only a few counts were recorded for this clone. The chain links TRBV2 to TRBJ1-1; a weak D match, TRBD1 (5 bases). Deletions cut 4 bases from V and 0 bases from J, with 9 bases between. The CDR3 sequence is 14 residues long. Germline V gene sequence: CDR1 SNHLY, CDR2 FYNNEI. CDR3 nucleotides: TGTGCCAGCAGTGTCCAGGGCCTGAACACTGAAGCTTTCTTT. Residues: CASSVQGLNTEAFF.

The V call is TRBV6-5, the J call TRBJ2-1; 7 nucleotides align to TRBD2. Germline trimming cut 7 bases from V and 2 bases from J; bases unmatched to any gene: 5. The CDR3 length is 14 residues. Per germline, CDR1 MNHEY and CDR2 SVGAGI. In DNA form, the CDR3 reads TGTGCCAGCAAGCGGGATTTCGCCTACAATGAGCAGTTCTTC. Protein sequence: CASKRDFAYNEQFF.

The CDR3 sequence: CASRGGDEKLFF. For the CDR3, the DNA is TGTGCCAGCAGGGGCGGGGATGAAAAACTGTTTTTT. The chain has TRBV12-3 or TRBV12-4 and TRBJ1-4; D not certain. CDR3 size: 12 residues. V lost 6 bases to trimming and J lost 6 bases, with 8 bases between them.

This chain connects TRBV13 to TRBJ2-1; 10 bases match TRBD2. Germline CDR1 is PRHDT and CDR2 is FYEKMQ (reference sequence). V trimming: 5 bases; J trimming: 9 bases; junction bases outside the gene matches: 10. The CDR3 totals 15 residues. The CDR3 nucleotides read TGTGCCAGCAGCGGCCCTAGCGGGAGTTCCGGTGAGCAGTTCTTC. Protein: CASSGPSGSSGEQFF.

The CDR3 DNA follows: TGTGCCAGCAGTCTCTTTGGCGGGGCTGGAAACACCATATATTTT. Its translation: CASSLFGGAGNTIYF. V usage is TRBV6-5 and J usage is TRBJ1-3; D ambiguous. The CDR3 spans 15 residues. V was cut by 5 bases and J by 2 bases, with 13 bases left in between. The V gene's germline CDR1 is MNHEY and CDR2 SVGAGI.

The V gene is TRBV6-5, the J gene TRBJ2-3, with a weak D call TRBD2 (6 bases). The V end lost 0 bases, the J end lost 8 bases, and 15 bases lay between the germline ends. Germline CDR1 and CDR2: MNHEY and SVGAGI. This CDR3 spans 15 amino acids. CDR3 nucleotides: TGTGCCAGCAGTTACTCGAACGGGGGTGAAGGTACGCAGTATTTT. This sequence encodes CASSYSNGGEGTQYF.

The chain combines TRBV6-2 or TRBV6-3 with TRBJ2-7; 7 nucleotides line up with TRBD2. CDR3 length: 14 amino acids. Germline lookup yields CDR1 MNHEY and CDR2 SVGEGT. The V gene end was trimmed by 2 bases and the J gene end by 3 bases; junction bases not matched to a gene: 4. CDR3 sequence reads: CASSYPTSIYEQYF. The CDR3 DNA is TGTGCCAGCAGTTACCCGACTAGCATCTACGAGCAGTACTTC.

This rearrangement joins TRBV6-6 to TRBJ1-1; TRBD1 aligns across 9 bases. The CDR3 sequence is 15 residues long. Germline V gene sequence: CDR1 MNHNY, CDR2 SVGAGI (reference sequence). V was clipped by 2 bases and J by 6 bases; unmatched bases: 7. CDR3 DNA: TGTGCCAGCAGTTACCTACAGGGGGCGAGCCCTGAAGCTTTCTTT. Protein sequence: CASSYLQGASPEAFF.

The chain combines TRBV9 with TRBJ2-1, with D possibly matching TRBD2 (5 bases). This CDR3 has 15 residues. V was shortened by 0 bases and J by 9 bases, with 16 bases between the two germline ends. Germline CDR1 reads SGDLS; CDR2 reads YYNGEE. The CDR3 here is CASSVEGRGPVEQFF. The CDR3 region has the DNA TGTGCCAGCAGCGTAGAAGGAAGAGGGCCCGTTGAGCAGTTCTTC.

The J gene is TRBJ1-2, the V gene TRBV12-3 or TRBV12-4; no reliable D call. The CDR3 extends over 12 amino acids. V gave up 7 bases and J gave up 7 bases, with 13 bases separating them. The CDR3, as DNA: TGTGCCAGCAAATTTTGGGCGGGTGGCTACACCTTC. Protein product: CASKFWAGGYTF.

This clone appeared a single time. The chain is built from TRBV5-1 and TRBJ2-7; 10 bases map to TRBD2. CDR1 is SGHRS and CDR2 is YFSETQ in the germline V gene. The ends lost 0 bases at V and 1 base at J; junction bases unmatched: 1. This CDR3 has 15 residues. Here the CDR3 DNA reads TGCGCCAGCAGCTTGGGTAGCGGGAGGTCCTACGAGCAGTACTTC. Translating it yields CASSLGSGRSYEQYF.

The chain recombines TRBV19 with TRBJ1-2; perhaps TRBD1 as D (6 bases). The V gene's germline CDR1 is LNHDA and CDR2 SQIVND (reference sequence). V lost 5 bases, J lost 3 bases, and 16 bases lay in between. CDR3 size: 15 residues. CDR3 DNA sequence: TGTGCCAGTAGTTTATTCTCGGGGGGCGACTATGGCTACACCTTC. Its translation: CASSLFSGGDYGYTF.

The chain uses TRBV11-3 and TRBJ2-7, with 7 bases matching TRBD2. Per germline, CDR1 SGHNT and CDR2 YENEEA. CDR3 length: 12 amino acids. V gave up 1 base and J gave up 6 bases; unmatched junction bases: 0. CDR3 DNA sequence: TGTGCCAGCAGCTTAGGCGGGAGCGAGCAGTACTTC. Translated, it gives CASSLGGSEQYF.

The J gene is TRBJ1-1, the V gene TRBV18; D uncertain. In germline, CDR1 is KGHSH, CDR2 LQKENI. This CDR3 has 13 residues. V was pared by 2 bases and J by 9 bases, with 13 bases between. The CDR3 coding sequence is TGTGCCAGCTCACCAGACCTATCCGGGAAAGCTTTCTTT. This sequence encodes CASSPDLSGKAFF.

V and J are TRBV3-1 (or the pseudogene TRBV3-2) and TRBJ2-7; 7 bases are shared with TRBD1. Per the germline V gene, CDR1 is LGHDT and CDR2 is YNNKEL (reference sequence). CDR3 length: 16 amino acids. With 0 bases clipped from V and 6 bases from J, the junction kept 11 bases outside the gene matches. The CDR3 bases are TGTGCCAGCAGCCAAGACTATGAGACAGGGTTATCCGAGCAGTACTTC. It yields the protein CASSQDYETGLSEQYF.

This chain joins TRBV6-6 and TRBJ2-7; D gene uncertain. Germline CDR1 reads MNHNY; CDR2 reads SVGAGI (reference sequence). The CDR3 is 14 amino acids. V lost 7 bases and J lost 4, with 17 bases in between. CDR3 in DNA: TGTGCCAGCACCCCGAACCGAGAGCCGTACGAGCAGTACTTC. Protein sequence: CASTPNREPYEQYF.

CDR3 in DNA: TGTGCCAGCAGCCAAGATCCCGGACCCCGGGAGACCCAGTACTTC. Translation: CASSQDPGPRETQYF. The chain combines TRBV4-2 with TRBJ2-5, with D unresolved. Germline lookup yields CDR1 LGHNA and CDR2 YNFKEQ. The CDR3 runs 15 residues. With 0 bases removed from V and 5 bases from J, the gap between germline ends came to 13 bases.

On this clone: This specimen includes other DNA sequences encoding the same CDR3. V usage is TRBV6-5 and J usage is TRBJ1-1; weak D call: TRBD1 (6 bases). V was trimmed by 2 bases and J by 5 bases, leaving 9 bases between them. The germline V gene has CDR1 MNHEY and CDR2 SVGAGI. The CDR3 covers 13 residues. This CDR3 is CASSYEGGTEAFF. CDR3 coding DNA: TGTGCCAGCAGTTACGAGGGGGGTACTGAAGCTTTCTTT.

This chain uses TRBV24-1 with TRBJ1-5; 11 nucleotides align to TRBD1. In germline, CDR1 is KGHDR, CDR2 SFDVKD. The V gene end was trimmed by 3 bases and the J gene end by 6 bases; junction bases not matched to a gene: 6. This CDR3 has 16 residues. CDR3 DNA: TGTGCCACCAGTGATGCGGGACAGGGGGGAAGTCAGCCCCAGCATTTT. Protein sequence: CATSDAGQGGSQPQHF.

The chain combines TRBV7-2 with TRBJ2-5; D may be TRBD2 (5 bases). In germline, CDR1 is SGHTA, CDR2 FQGNSA. V was clipped by 5 bases and J by 5 bases, with 18 bases between them. The CDR3 totals 15 residues. The CDR3 is CASSVNLLVRETQYF. As DNA, the CDR3 is TGTGCCAGCAGCGTAAACTTACTAGTTAGGGAGACCCAGTACTTC.

The chain combines TRBV7-3 with TRBJ2-7, with D tentatively TRBD2 (6 bases). Germline V gene sequence: CDR1 SGHTA, CDR2 FQGTGA. V lost 1 base and J 5 bases, leaving 9 bases between the germline ends. CDR3 length equals 13 residues. The CDR3 protein is CASSLMGGNEQYF. The CDR3 region has the DNA TGTGCCAGCAGCTTAATGGGGGGTAACGAGCAGTACTTC.

The rearrangement joins TRBV15 to TRBJ2-1; 12 nucleotides line up with TRBD2. CDR1 is LNHNV and CDR2 is YYDKDF in the germline V gene (reference sequence). The length of the CDR3 is 15 residues. J lost 8 bases, V lost 1 base, and 3 bases had no gene match. CDR3 in amino acids: CATSRGASGGDEQFF. CDR3 nucleotide sequence: TGTGCCACCAGCAGAGGGGCTAGCGGGGGGGATGAGCAGTTCTTC.

V and J are TRBV7-3 and TRBJ2-3; 8 bases line up with TRBD2. This CDR3 has 13 amino acids. Unmatched junction bases numbered 3, after V lost 6 bases and J lost 4 bases. Germline V gene data show CDR1 as SGHTA and CDR2 as FQGTGA. This CDR3 is CASRVAGSDTQYF. CDR3 DNA sequence: TGTGCCAGCAGGGTAGCGGGGTCAGATACGCAGTATTTT.

This chain connects TRBV6-2 or TRBV6-3 to TRBJ2-2; the D gene could be TRBD1 or TRBD2 (5 bases each). From germline, CDR1 is MNHEY and CDR2 SVGEGT. This CDR3 spans 15 amino acids. V was shortened by 5 bases and J by 5 bases, with 15 bases between the two germline ends. The CDR3 protein is CASSQTGTPTGELFF. In DNA form, the CDR3 reads TGTGCCAGCAGTCAGACCGGGACCCCGACCGGGGAGCTGTTTTTT.

The chain has TRBV9 and TRBJ1-4, with 11 positions matching TRBD1. The ends lost 3 bases at V and 7 bases at J; junction bases unmatched: 2. The CDR3 runs to 14 residues. Looked up from germline, CDR1 is SGDLS and CDR2 is YYNGEE. DNA for the CDR3: TGTGCCAGCAGCGCAGGGACAGGGGGTGAAAAACTGTTTTTT. Protein sequence: CASSAGTGGEKLFF.